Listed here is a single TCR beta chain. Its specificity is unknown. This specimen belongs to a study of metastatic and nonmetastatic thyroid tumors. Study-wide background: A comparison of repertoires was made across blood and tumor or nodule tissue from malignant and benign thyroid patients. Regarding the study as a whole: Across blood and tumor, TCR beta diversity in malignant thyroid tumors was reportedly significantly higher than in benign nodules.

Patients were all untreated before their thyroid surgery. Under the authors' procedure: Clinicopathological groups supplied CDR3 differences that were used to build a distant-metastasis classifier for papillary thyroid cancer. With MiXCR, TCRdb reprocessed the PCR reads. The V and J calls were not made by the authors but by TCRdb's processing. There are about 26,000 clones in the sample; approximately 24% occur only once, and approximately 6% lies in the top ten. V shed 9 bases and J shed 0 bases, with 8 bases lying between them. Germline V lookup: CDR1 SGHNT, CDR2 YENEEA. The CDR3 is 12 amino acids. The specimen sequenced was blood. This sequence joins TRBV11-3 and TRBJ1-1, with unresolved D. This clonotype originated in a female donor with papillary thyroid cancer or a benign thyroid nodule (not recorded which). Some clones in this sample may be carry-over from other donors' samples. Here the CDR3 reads CARILLNTEAFF. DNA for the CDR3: TGTGCCAGGATCCTGTTGAACACTGAAGCTTTCTTT.